The subject of this entry is one T cell receptor beta chain. The target of this receptor is not known. No much larger clone exists at a distance of one base, and base qualities are not known. The germline V gene specifies KGHSH as CDR1 and LQKENI as CDR2. The CDR3 holds 12 amino acids from the cysteine to the phenylalanine. Only the CDR3 part of the read is kept: 36 bases, read in frame from the first base. Between the V and J ends, shortened by 4 bases and 6 bases respectively, the junction contains 9 bases. TCRbeta CDR3 regions were amplified from genomic DNA using the immunoSEQ Assay, a bias-controlled multiplex PCR. The source study handled its data this way. Within the assay, amplification of reference gene primers was used to estimate how many nucleated cells each sample contained. Sequence reads were collapsed and filtered to measure the absolute abundance of every unique TCRbeta CDR3 rearrangement. Productive Simpson clonality was computed per sample as the square root of Simpson's diversity index over productive rearrangements. In its TCRdb copy, this immuneACCESS table keeps in-frame sequences only and misses some clones. Where compared with another copy, unresolved V genes explain less than half of these, and the others have no known cause. Clone size and V and J calls were adopted from that table, with D and trimming inferred from the DNA. The sample table contains over 300,000 clones; only one count was recorded for 87% of them. Approximately 5% of the sample rests with the top ten.

Participants in the prospective study were aged roughly 18 to 89 years, lived in approximately 26 United States geographic areas, and enrolled through a virtual design. In the prospective study, participants were assigned to cohorts based on the clinical history participants reported in a screening survey and a study questionnaire. For ImmuneRACE Cohort 3, a participant was defined as recovered based on two consecutive negative NP/OP PCR tests, clearance by a healthcare professional, or resolution of symptoms. In the prospective study, whole blood, serum and a nasopharyngeal or oropharyngeal swab were collected from each participant by mobile phlebotomists. Additional blood draws and questionnaires over an approximately two-month period could optionally be provided by prospective study participants. Before DNA extraction, prospective study blood samples were shipped either frozen or at room temperature.

The sample comes from a study of blood T cell repertoires in COVID-19 (dated by TCRdb to 2019 to 2021). Concerning the study at large: Samples from collaborators originated in the United States, Italy and Spain and spanned both the acute and convalescent phases of COVID-19. The material from the prospective study consisted of cDNA or gDNA derived from T cells, B-cell-depleted T cells, or PBMCs. Subjects who had been exposed to COVID-19, were actively infected with it, or had recovered from it provided the deeply sampled blood TCRbeta repertoires that made up the dataset. The repertoires were released in a freely available public database meant as a resource for research on the immune response to SARS-CoV-2. The samples were drawn from two sources: the first 160 participants of the ongoing ImmuneRACE study, and 950 to 1,500 subjects contributed by 6 global collaborators. The sample metadata nearly always contained a de-identified subject ID, COVID-19 status, age in years and sex. HLA class I and class II types, where available, came from metadata supplied by the sample provider rather than from assay-based typing.

Points the paper makes about the study in general: The amount of clinical and demographic metadata varied by source and participant and was provided uncurated.

This chain is built from TRBV18 and TRBJ1-2; matching of 5 bases hints at TRBD1 as the D gene. Material: PBMCs or T cells enriched from blood (not recorded which). The sequence derives from a woman in her twenties or thirties who had recovered from COVID-19. CDR3 protein: CASSLQGDGYTF. The DNA reads as follows: TGTGCCAGCTCACTGCAGGGCGATGGCTACACCTTC.